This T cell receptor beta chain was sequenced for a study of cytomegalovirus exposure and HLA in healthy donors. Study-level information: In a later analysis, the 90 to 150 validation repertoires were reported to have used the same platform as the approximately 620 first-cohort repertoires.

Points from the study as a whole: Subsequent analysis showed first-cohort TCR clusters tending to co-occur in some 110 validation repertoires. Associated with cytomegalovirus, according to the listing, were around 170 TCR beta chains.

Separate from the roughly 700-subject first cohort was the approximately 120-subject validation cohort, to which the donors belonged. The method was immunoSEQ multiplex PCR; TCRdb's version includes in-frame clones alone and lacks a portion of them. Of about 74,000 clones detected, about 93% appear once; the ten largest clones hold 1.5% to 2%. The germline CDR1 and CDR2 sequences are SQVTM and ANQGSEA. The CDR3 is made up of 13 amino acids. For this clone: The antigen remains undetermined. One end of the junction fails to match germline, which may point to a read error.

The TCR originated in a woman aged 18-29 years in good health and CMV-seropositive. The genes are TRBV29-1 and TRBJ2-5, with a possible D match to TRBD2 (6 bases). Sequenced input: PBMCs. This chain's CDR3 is CTGAAPGGETQYF. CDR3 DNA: TGTACCGGGGCAGCCCCCGGAGGGGAGACCCAGTACTTC. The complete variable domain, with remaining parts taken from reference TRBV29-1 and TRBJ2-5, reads SAVISQKPSRDICQRGTSLTIQCQVDSQVTMMFWYRQQPGQSLTLIATANQGSEATYESGFVIDKFPISRPNLTFSTLTVSNMSPEDSSIYLCTGAAPGGETQYFGPGTRLLVL.